This TCR beta chain is from a study of pediatric ulcerative colitis. Overall study: Six or seven patients showed pancolitis and two showed left-sided colitis.

Points from the study as a whole: All ulcerative colitis patients, but no controls, carried a couple of rectal clonotypes. Rectal pinch biopsies may have included blood-derived T cells, especially in patients with overt colitis.

During colonoscopy, one to two rectal pinch biopsies were collected. With 2 bases removed from V and 5 bases from J, the gap between germline ends came to 14 bases. Germline V gene sequence: CDR1 SGHVS, CDR2 FNYEAQ. The CDR3 is 15 amino acids. A remark on this clone: Its antigen is currently unknown.

Clones were sequenced by immunoSEQ multiplex PCR, and TCRdb holds only the in-frame ones, with some missing. The data hold 30,000 to 35,000 clones, with about 81% observed a single time. Material: gut tissue. This clonotype originated in a boy between 5 and 17 years old with mild ulcerative colitis. This chain uses TRBV7-6 with TRBJ2-3; D possibly corresponds to TRBD2 (6 bases). The CDR3 loop is CASSLSPQGGDTQYF. As DNA, the CDR3 is TGTGCCAGCAGCTTAAGTCCGCAGGGAGGAGATACGCAGTATTTT.